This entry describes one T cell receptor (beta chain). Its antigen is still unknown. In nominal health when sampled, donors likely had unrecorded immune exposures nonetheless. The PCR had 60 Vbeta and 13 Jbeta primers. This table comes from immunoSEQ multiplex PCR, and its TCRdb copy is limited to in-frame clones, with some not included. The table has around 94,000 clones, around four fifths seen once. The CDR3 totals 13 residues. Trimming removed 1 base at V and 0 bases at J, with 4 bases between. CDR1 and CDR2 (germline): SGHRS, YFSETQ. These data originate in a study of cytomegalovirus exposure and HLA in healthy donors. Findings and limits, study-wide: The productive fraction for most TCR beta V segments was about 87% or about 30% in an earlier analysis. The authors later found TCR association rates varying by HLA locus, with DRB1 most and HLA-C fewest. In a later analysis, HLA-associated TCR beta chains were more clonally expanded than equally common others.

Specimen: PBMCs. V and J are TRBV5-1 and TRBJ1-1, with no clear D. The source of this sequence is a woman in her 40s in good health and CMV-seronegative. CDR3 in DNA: TGCGCCAGCAGCTTGTTCGTGAACACTGAAGCTTTCTTT. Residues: CASSLFVNTEAFF.